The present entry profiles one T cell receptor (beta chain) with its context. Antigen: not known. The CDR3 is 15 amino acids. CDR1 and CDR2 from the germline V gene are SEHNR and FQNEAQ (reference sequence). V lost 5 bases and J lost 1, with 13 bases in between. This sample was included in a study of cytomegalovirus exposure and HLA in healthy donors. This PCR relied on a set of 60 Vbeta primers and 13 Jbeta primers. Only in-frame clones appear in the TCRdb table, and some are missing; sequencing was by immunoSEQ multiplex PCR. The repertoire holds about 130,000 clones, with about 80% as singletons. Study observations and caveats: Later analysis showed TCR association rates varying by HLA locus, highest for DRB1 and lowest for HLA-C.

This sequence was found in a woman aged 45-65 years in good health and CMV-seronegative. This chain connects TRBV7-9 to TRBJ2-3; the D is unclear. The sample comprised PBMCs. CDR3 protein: CASSRMAARTDTQYF. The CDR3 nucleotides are TGTGCCAGCAGCCGGATGGCGGCCCGCACAGATACGCAGTATTTT.